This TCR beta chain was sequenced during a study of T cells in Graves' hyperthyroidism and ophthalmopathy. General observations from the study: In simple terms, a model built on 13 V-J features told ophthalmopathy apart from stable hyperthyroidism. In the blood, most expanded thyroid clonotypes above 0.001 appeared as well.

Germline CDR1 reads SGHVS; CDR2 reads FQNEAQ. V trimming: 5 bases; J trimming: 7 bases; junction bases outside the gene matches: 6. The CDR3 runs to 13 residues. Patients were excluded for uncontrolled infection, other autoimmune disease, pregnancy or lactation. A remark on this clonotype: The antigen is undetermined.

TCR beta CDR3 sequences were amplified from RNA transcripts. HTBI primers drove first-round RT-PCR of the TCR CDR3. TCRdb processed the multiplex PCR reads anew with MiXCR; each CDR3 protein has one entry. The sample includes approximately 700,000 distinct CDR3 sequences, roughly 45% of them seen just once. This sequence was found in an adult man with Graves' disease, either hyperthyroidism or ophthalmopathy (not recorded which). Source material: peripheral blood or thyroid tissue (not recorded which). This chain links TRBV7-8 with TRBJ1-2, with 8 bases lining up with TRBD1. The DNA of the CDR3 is TGTGCCAGCAGCCCGGACAGGGTCGGTGGCTACACCTTC. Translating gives CASSPDRVGGYTF.